These T cell receptor beta chains were read from a single sample in a study of T-cell reconstitution after alpha-beta-depleted transplantation in children. TCRdb itself ran the PCR reads through MiXCR, one entry per CDR3 protein. Of roughly 670,000 distinct CDR3 sequences listed, around 13% were seen once; the top ten hold about 0.79%. Sequenced here: PBMCs, sampled before TCRalphabeta/CD19-depleted stem cell transplant. The receptors were gathered from a girl aged 2 to 9 with congenital amegakaryocytic thrombocytopenia, due to receive a stem cell transplant. The CDR3 runs from the conserved cysteine through the conserved F or W. D genes are given only for firm matches.

D gene: .; V gene: TRBV5-1; CDR3 protein: CASSPLDSHYGYTF
D gene: .; V gene: TRBV28; CDR3 protein: CASSRWAAANVLTF
D gene: TRBD2; V gene: TRBV5-5; CDR3 protein: CASRPPGTSLKYF
D gene: TRBD2; V gene: TRBV4-1; CDR3 protein: CASSPHLGGSQFF
D gene: .; V gene: TRBV20-1; CDR3 protein: CSARGAAGASSYEQYF
D gene: .; V gene: TRBV20-1; CDR3 protein: CSARDWLSIIKRGEQFF
D gene: .; V gene: TRBV5-1; CDR3 protein: CASSDRAYEQYF
D gene: TRBD1; V gene: TRBV7-9; CDR3 protein: CASSLWGQSNQPQHF
D gene: .; V gene: TRBV20-1; CDR3 protein: CSARPASLEVETQYF
D gene: .; V gene: TRBV20-1; CDR3 protein: CSASCGLYNEQFF
D gene: .; V gene: TRBV20-1; CDR3 protein: CSARLSAPYNEQFF
D gene: TRBD2; V gene: TRBV5-1; CDR3 protein: CASSLAGPELNEQFF
D gene: .; V gene: TRBV7-8; CDR3 protein: CASSPTARDTYYEQYF
D gene: .; V gene: TRBV7-8; CDR3 protein: CASSYDYEAQDTQYF
D gene: .; V gene: TRBV2; CDR3 protein: CASSEPDGTEIGYTF
D gene: .; V gene: TRBV10-3; CDR3 protein: CVIGNNEQFF